The 9 T cell receptor beta chains in this list originate from one sample, sequenced in a study of cytomegalovirus exposure and HLA in healthy donors. The PCR contained 60 Vbeta and 13 Jbeta primers. Method: immunoSEQ multiplex PCR; TCRdb's copy keeps in-frame clones and lacks some. Among about 160,000 clones listed, 75% to 90% were seen once. The sequencing input was PBMCs. The receptors here all came from a woman between 18 and 29 years old in good health and CMV-seronegative.

The V call is TRBV5-5, the J call TRBJ2-7; a weak D match, TRBD1 (5 bases). The V gene's germline CDR1 is SGHKS and CDR2 YYEKEE (reference sequence). CDR3 length: 14 residues. Between the trimmed V and J ends, which lost 0 bases and 5 bases, there was a span of 12 bases. The chain's CDR3 is CASSLDAVTDEQYF. CDR3 in DNA: TGTGCCAGCAGCTTGGATGCGGTGACAGACGAGCAGTACTTC.

This clone was counted only a few times. The chain has TRBV6-6 and TRBJ1-1; D is unresolved. Germline CDR1 reads MNHNY; CDR2 reads SVGAGI (reference sequence). V lost 0 bases and J lost 0, with 5 bases in between. The CDR3 spans 14 residues. This chain's CDR3 is CASSYSGVNTEAFF. The CDR3 region has the DNA TGTGCCAGCAGTTACTCGGGCGTGAACACTGAAGCTTTCTTT.

The chain couples TRBV28 to TRBJ2-7, with D unclear. The germline gives CDR1 MDHEN, CDR2 SYDVKM. This CDR3 is 12 amino acids long. With 3 bases removed from V and 6 bases from J, the gap between germline ends came to 9 bases. The CDR3 DNA sequence: TGTGCCAGCAGTTTTAGACACGCCGAGCAGTACTTC. Translation: CASSFRHAEQYF.

The chain is built from TRBV14 and TRBJ1-1; D gene unclear. The CDR3 runs to 14 residues. Germline lookup yields CDR1 SGHDN and CDR2 FVKESK. V was shortened by 3 bases and J by 5 bases, with 13 bases between the two germline ends. CDR3 residues: CASSHRDPRTEAFF. CDR3 sequence (DNA): TGTGCCAGCAGCCACCGCGACCCCAGGACTGAAGCTTTCTTT.

The chain employs TRBV18 and TRBJ2-7, with 7 positions matching TRBD1. J lost 7 bases, V lost 2 bases, and 11 bases had no gene match. The CDR3 runs to 15 residues. The germline V gene has CDR1 KGHSH and CDR2 LQKENI. DNA of the CDR3: TGTGCCAGCTCACCAGGCGTACAGGGGACGGGGGAGCAGTACTTC. Protein sequence: CASSPGVQGTGEQYF.

The chain couples TRBV6-6 to TRBJ1-2, with D unclear. The V end lost 2 bases, the J end lost 3 bases, and 7 bases lay between the germline ends. CDR3 length: 13 amino acids. Germline CDR1 is MNHNY and CDR2 is SVGAGI (reference sequence). CDR3 in DNA: TGTGCCAGCAGTTACGCGGGAGACTATGGCTACACCTTC. Its protein product is CASSYAGDYGYTF.

The chain has TRBV12-5 and TRBJ2-3, with a weak D call TRBD1 (6 bases). The V gene lost 5 bases and the J gene lost 2 bases, with 14 bases spanning the gap. Germline values: CDR1 LGHNT, CDR2 FRNRAP. This CDR3 has 15 amino acids. The CDR3 loop reads CASGPRDRNTDTQYF. The CDR3 nucleotides read TGTGCTAGTGGTCCCCGCGACAGGAACACAGATACGCAGTATTTT. Filled out from reference TRBV12-5 and TRBJ2-3, the complete variable domain reads DARVTQTPRHKVTEMGQEVTMRCQPILGHNTVFWYRQTMMQGLELLAYFRNRAPLDDSGMPKDRFSAEMPDATLATLKIQPSEPRDSAVYFCASGPRDRNTDTQYFGPGTRLTVL.

In this sample, this clone turned up a few times. The chain recombines TRBV6-5 with TRBJ1-1; D remains unclear. In germline, CDR1 is MNHEY, CDR2 SVGAGI. The CDR3 totals 14 residues. V was shortened by 4 bases and J by 2 bases, with 11 bases between the two germline ends. CDR3 coding DNA: TGTGCCAGCAGTTCTGGCGGTATAAACACTGAAGCTTTCTTT. Translated: CASSSGGINTEAFF.

As DNA, the CDR3 is TGCGCCAGCAGCCAAGATACGAGGACAGGGAGGGATGAGCAGTTCTTC. It yields the protein CASSQDTRTGRDEQFF. The chain couples TRBV4-1 to TRBJ2-1; weak D call: TRBD1 (8 bases). The CDR3 is 16 amino acids. Trimming stripped 0 bases from V and 8 bases from J, with 17 bases between. CDR1 is MGHRA, CDR2 YSYEKL, per germline.